The 25 T cell receptor beta chains given below trace back to one sample, sequenced in a study of shared clonotypes between healthy human individuals. Clones were read by immunoSEQ multiplex PCR, and TCRdb kept only the in-frame ones, dropping some. The sample includes over 850,000 clones, 75% to 80% seen only once; the top ten take approximately 0.5%. The material sequenced was memory CD4+ T cells from PBMCs. Subset noted: CD45RA-negative fraction. These TCRs come from a man younger than 35 in good health. Some clones in this sample may be carry-over from other donors' samples.

This clone appeared a single time. This chain uses TRBV5-4 with TRBJ1-1; no reliable D call. V was cut by 6 bases and J by 4 bases, with 19 bases left in between. The CDR3 has 15 residues. The germline V gene has CDR1 SGHNT and CDR2 YYREEE (reference sequence). The DNA of the CDR3 is TGTGCCAGCACCTATCGGGATGCCCGTGGCACTGAAGCTTTCTTT. It specifies CASTYRDARGTEAFF.

The J gene is TRBJ2-3, the V gene TRBV11-2; no definite D call. Trimming shortened V by 1 base and J by 1 base, and 6 bases separated the two germline ends. Looked up from germline, CDR1 is SGHAT and CDR2 is FQNNGV. The CDR3 contains 14 residues. The CDR3 loop reads CASSLGAGTDTQYF. In nucleotides, the CDR3 is TGTGCCAGCAGCTTAGGGGCGGGCACAGATACGCAGTATTTT.

This clone was detected once. J is TRBJ2-7 and V is TRBV7-8, with 7 bases matching TRBD1. V lost 5 bases, J lost 2 bases, and 12 bases stayed unmatched. This CDR3 spans 16 amino acids. Germline CDR1 and CDR2: SGHVS and FQNEAQ. The DNA for the CDR3 is TGTGCCAGCAGCCCCTTCCGTGGGGACAGCCCCTACGAGCAGTACTTC. Its translation: CASSPFRGDSPYEQYF.

The chain couples TRBV5-1 to TRBJ1-4; the match to TRBD1 covers 10 bases. The germline V gene has CDR1 SGHRS and CDR2 YFSETQ. The CDR3 consists of 15 residues. The V and J ends lost 4 bases and 2 bases, in that order; junction bases with no gene match: 2. CDR3 region: CASSVGQGTNEKLFF. CDR3 nucleotides: TGCGCCAGCAGCGTGGGACAGGGGACTAATGAAAAACTGTTTTTT.

The rearrangement joins TRBV11-3 to TRBJ2-1; TRBD1 agrees at 8 bases. Germline CDR1 reads SGHNT; CDR2 reads YENEEA. J gave up 5 bases and V 3 bases, and 6 bases lay outside the gene matches. This CDR3 spans 15 amino acids. The CDR3 nucleotides are TGTGCCAGCAGCTTGGAGGGACAGGATAACAATGAGCAGTTCTTC. It codes for CASSLEGQDNNEQFF. Filled out from reference TRBV11-3 and TRBJ2-1, the complete variable domain reads EAGVVQSPRYKIIEKKQPVAFWCNPISGHNTLYWYLQNLGQGPELLIRYENEEAVDDSQLPKDRFSAERLKGVDSTLKIQPAELGDSAVYLCASSLEGQDNNEQFFGPGTRLTVL.

J is TRBJ2-2 and V is TRBV10-3; tentatively, D is TRBD1 (5 bases). CDR3 size: 13 residues. Germline V gene lookup returns CDR1 ENHRY and CDR2 SYGVKD. The V and J ends lost 6 bases and 7 bases respectively, with 12 bases between them. CDR3 protein: CAIRGQPGGELFF. The CDR3 DNA reads as TGTGCCATCAGGGGGCAGCCGGGCGGGGAGCTGTTTTTT.

Comment on this clone: At one end, the junction sequence differs from germline, possibly due to a read error. In DNA, the CDR3 is TGTGCCAGCAGCCGGTCGACAGGGGGCTCCACTGAAGCTTTCTTT. Translating it yields CASSRSTGGSTEAFF. The chain couples TRBV5-1 to TRBJ1-1, with TRBD1 matching 10 bases. Germline V gene sequence: CDR1 SGHRS, CDR2 YFSETQ. This CDR3 comprises 15 residues.

The rearrangement joins TRBV7-3 to TRBJ2-7; 8 bases line up with TRBD1. The ends lost 0 bases at V and 4 bases at J; junction bases unmatched: 8. The germline V gene encodes CDR1 SGHTA and CDR2 FQGTGA. The CDR3 consists of 16 residues. CDR3 coding DNA: TGTGCCAGCAGCTTAACGGGGTCAGGGGGCGTGTACGAGCAGTACTTC. This sequence encodes CASSLTGSGGVYEQYF.

In DNA, the CDR3 is TGTGCCAGCAGCTTAACCCGGGCCTCAGATGCTGAAGCTTTCTTT. Translation: CASSLTRASDAEAFF. V is TRBV7-3 and J is TRBJ1-1; unclear D gene. Trimming shortened V by 0 bases and J by 6 bases, and 14 bases separated the two germline ends. The CDR3 has 15 residues. Germline V gene lookup returns CDR1 SGHTA and CDR2 FQGTGA.

V is TRBV18 and J is TRBJ1-3; no clear D. CDR1 is KGHSH and CDR2 is LQKENI in the germline V gene. The V gene lost 4 bases and the J gene lost 2 bases, with 18 bases spanning the gap. This CDR3 comprises 17 residues. Here the CDR3 reads CASSRSSGPPAGNTIYF. DNA of the CDR3: TGTGCCAGCTCACGGAGCTCCGGGCCCCCCGCTGGAAACACCATATATTTT.

The chain combines TRBV6-6 with TRBJ2-5, with D perhaps matching TRBD2 (5 bases). The V gene's germline CDR1 is MNHNY and CDR2 SVGAGI (reference sequence). Trimming removed 4 bases at V and 5 bases at J, with 14 bases between. The CDR3 length is 14 residues. In nucleotides, the CDR3 is TGTGCCAGCAGTTCCCTGAGCGGTCGCGAGACCCAGTACTTC. Its protein is CASSSLSGRETQYF.

This chain connects TRBV11-2 to TRBJ1-1; 7 nucleotides match TRBD1. Unmatched junction bases numbered 4, after V lost 5 bases and J lost 1 base. CDR3 length equals 14 residues. Germline assignment: CDR1 SGHAT and CDR2 FQNNGV. CDR3 in amino acids: CASSRGTENTEAFF. The CDR3 coding sequence is TGTGCCAGCAGCCGGGGGACAGAGAACACTGAAGCTTTCTTT.

CDR3 loop: CATSRDRLNYGYTF. The CDR3 coding sequence is TGTGCCACCAGCAGAGATAGACTTAACTATGGCTACACCTTC. The chain uses TRBV15 and TRBJ1-2; no reliable D call. This CDR3 contains 14 residues. Germline assignment: CDR1 LNHNV and CDR2 YYDKDF (reference sequence). Trimming removed 0 bases from V and 1 base from J, with 6 bases in between.

The rearrangement links TRBV2 to TRBJ1-2; unclear D gene. Germline values: CDR1 SNHLY, CDR2 FYNNEI. V was cut by 2 bases and J by 7 bases, with 17 bases left in between. The CDR3 runs 15 residues. CDR3 amino acids: CASSETGLSVSGYTF. The CDR3 nucleotides are TGTGCCAGCAGTGAAACCGGGCTGTCGGTCAGTGGCTACACCTTC.

The rearrangement uses TRBV19 and TRBJ2-3; TRBD1 agrees at 8 bases. Germline V lookup: CDR1 LNHDA, CDR2 SQIVND (reference sequence). The V gene end was trimmed by 8 bases and the J gene end by 0 bases; junction bases not matched to a gene: 4. The CDR3 length is 14 residues. In DNA, the CDR3 is TGTGCCAGTCGAACAGGGGGTAGCACAGATACGCAGTATTTT. Translating gives CASRTGGSTDTQYF. The full variable domain, in which reference TRBV19 and TRBJ2-3 provide the parts outside the CDR3, is DGGITQSPKYLFRKEGQNVTLSCEQNLNHDAMYWYRQDPGQGLRLIYYSQIVNDFQKGDIAEGYSVSREKKESFPLTVTSAQKNPTAFYLCASRTGGSTDTQYFGPGTRLTVL.

V usage is TRBV5-4 and J usage is TRBJ2-1, with D possibly being TRBD2 (7 bases). Germline V gives CDR1 SGHNT, CDR2 YYREEE (reference sequence). Trimming shortened V by 3 bases and J by 9 bases, and 22 bases separated the two germline ends. This CDR3 has 16 residues. The DNA of the CDR3 is TGTGCCAGCAGCTACTCGAGCGGGGCGGGGACAATTGAGCAGTTCTTC. Its protein is CASSYSSGAGTIEQFF.

The CDR3, as DNA: TGCGCCAGCAGCTTGGGGTTCGCTTACGAGCAGTACTTC. Encoded protein: CASSLGFAYEQYF. The chain employs TRBV5-1 and TRBJ2-7; D is unclear. The germline V gene has CDR1 SGHRS and CDR2 YFSETQ. V was trimmed by 0 bases and J by 4 bases, leaving 8 bases between them. This CDR3 contains 13 residues.

For this clone: This sample also contains other DNA sequences that code for the same CDR3. This chain connects TRBV5-1 to TRBJ1-2, with D uncertain. The ends were cut back, 0 bases at V and 2 bases at J, with 8 bases in the middle. The germline V gene has CDR1 SGHRS and CDR2 YFSETQ. This CDR3 comprises 14 residues. CDR3 in amino acids: CASSLGGENYGYTF. Written as DNA, the CDR3 is TGCGCCAGCAGCTTGGGGGGTGAAAACTATGGCTACACCTTC.

Notes on this clone: Sequence at one end of the junction differs from germline and may be a read error. The rearrangement joins TRBV7-3 to TRBJ2-2; D uncertain. Looked up from germline, CDR1 is SGHTA and CDR2 is FQGTGA. This CDR3 is built from 16 residues. The CDR3 DNA follows: TGTGCCAGCAGCCTAACAGTGATAGCGAACACCGGGGAGCTGTTTTTT. Translated: CASSLTVIANTGELFF.

This clone is a singleton in its sample. J is TRBJ2-7 and V is TRBV7-9; 11 bases agree with TRBD1. This CDR3 has 15 amino acids. CDR1 and CDR2 from the germline V gene are SEHNR and FQNEAQ (reference sequence). V shed 4 bases, J shed 4 bases, and the junction held 6 bases outside the gene matches. CDR3: CASSSPGQGEYEQYF. The CDR3 DNA reads TGTGCCAGCAGCTCCCCGGGACAGGGGGAGTACGAGCAGTACTTC.

The J gene is TRBJ2-7, the V gene TRBV11-1; 8 bases map to TRBD1. The CDR3 runs to 16 residues. Losses at the gene ends were 5 bases for V and 0 bases for J; bases not matched to a gene: 9. Germline V gene data show CDR1 as SGHAT and CDR2 as FQDESV (reference sequence). CDR3 DNA: TGTGCCAGCAGCGGAGCGGACAGGGCCTTCTCCTACGAGCAGTACTTC. Amino acids: CASSGADRAFSYEQYF. Using reference TRBV11-1 and TRBJ2-7 for the parts outside the CDR3, the full variable domain is EAEVAQSPRYKITEKSQAVAFWCDPISGHATLYWYRQILGQGPELLVQFQDESVVDDSQLPKDRFSAERLKGVDSTLKIQPAELGDSAMYLCASSGADRAFSYEQYFGPGTRLTVT.

CDR3 loop: CASRSSENSPLHF. CDR3 nucleotides: TGTGCCAGCAGGTCCTCGGAGAATTCACCCCTCCACTTT. The chain employs TRBV28 and TRBJ1-6, with no clear D. The CDR3 has 13 amino acids. V was cut by 6 bases and J by 7 bases, with 10 bases left in between. Germline-derived CDR1 and CDR2 are MDHEN and SYDVKM.

The chain combines TRBV7-2 with TRBJ2-2; D gene ambiguous. The V gene lost 5 bases and the J gene lost 4 bases, with 8 bases spanning the gap. Germline loops: CDR1 SGHTA, CDR2 FQGNSA. This CDR3 region has 13 residues. CDR3 sequence (DNA): TGTGCCAGCAGCCTACACAGCACCGGGGAGCTGTTTTTT. The encoded protein is CASSLHSTGELFF. Based on the CDR3 plus reference TRBV7-2 and TRBJ2-2, the full variable domain is GAGVSQSPSNKVTEKGKDVELRCDPISGHTALYWYRQSLGQGLEFLIYFQGNSAPDKSGLPSDRFSAERTGGSVSTLTIQRTQQEDSAVYLCASSLHSTGELFFGEGSRLTVL.

The rearrangement links TRBV28 to TRBJ2-7; 9 nucleotides agree with TRBD2. The germline V gene encodes CDR1 MDHEN and CDR2 SYDVKM. CDR3 length: 15 residues. Unmatched junction bases numbered 10, after V lost 7 bases and J lost 3 bases. This CDR3 is CASNPSGRTLYEQYF. The DNA of the CDR3 is TGTGCCAGCAATCCGAGCGGGAGGACCCTCTACGAGCAGTACTTC.

The chain carries TRBV11-2 and TRBJ2-3; the match to TRBD2 covers 8 bases. With V trimmed by 2 bases and J by 4 bases, 8 bases remained unmatched. Looked up from germline, CDR1 is SGHAT and CDR2 is FQNNGV. The CDR3 contains 16 residues. CDR3 coding DNA: TGTGCCAGCAGCTTATCTCCCGGGAGGGCCTCAGATACGCAGTATTTT. It specifies CASSLSPGRASDTQYF.